This TCR beta chain derives from a study of human T cells and chemical hapten exposure. This clonotype was seen ten or more times. Using its own MiXCR run on the RACE reads, TCRdb lists one record per CDR3 protein. The table lists roughly 38,000 distinct CDR3 sequences, 9% to 15% of them singletons. CDR3 length equals 15 residues. Germline CDR1 reads SQVTM; CDR2 reads ANQGSEA. With 5 bases removed from V and 3 bases from J, the gap between germline ends came to 18 bases. Sample time point: pre-sensitization, week 0. Indicated treatment: therapeutic diphenylcyclopropenone sensitization with weekly scalp DPC. Unfractionated whole blood served as the source for total RNA extraction.

This chain uses TRBV29-1 with TRBJ2-3; weak D call: TRBD1 (6 bases). Material: whole blood, obtained in connection with sensitization to the hapten diphenylcyclopropenone (DPC). The TCR was taken from a woman between 40 and 55 years old with alopecia areata. Some clones in this sample may be carry-over from other donors' samples. The CDR3 here is CSVNPGTMGTDTQYF. CDR3 DNA: TGCAGCGTTAACCCCGGGACAATGGGGACAGATACGCAGTATTTT.